This entry is about one TCR beta chain. No cognate antigen has been identified for it. No clone much larger than this one lies a single base away; base qualities are absent. The data were taken from a study of CD8 T cells in Susac syndrome (dated by TCRdb to between 2018 and 2020). With regard to the full study: Whether CD8+ T cell activation and differentiation in Susac syndrome was antigen driven was tested using repertoire sequencing. Clonality of the CD8+ T cell repertoire was compared between about a dozen healthy donors, about 14 Susac syndrome patients and roughly 16 multiple sclerosis patients. The research as a whole found: The number of individuals in the TCR sequencing and HLA analysis was recognized as being relatively small.

RNA was extracted using the RNeasy kit, and about 0.45 to 1 microgram was reverse transcribed with random hexamers. The immunoSEQ multiplex PCR assay, covering 54 Vbeta and 13 Jbeta segments, was used to amplify TCR beta CDR3 regions. PCR amplification bias was corrected by using a synthetic template baseline for primer optimization and computational correction. From the authors' description of their analysis: Reads were annotated to V, D and J genes per IMGT and analyzed with immunoSEQ Analyzer, keeping only productive sequences. Clonality was calculated as one minus the Shannon entropy normalized by log2 of the number of productive unique sequences. Public and private clones were assessed among the 100 most prevalent clones of each patient and control. A clone was defined as Susac-specific if it was absent from the healthy and MS cohorts, from around 960 published viral clones and from other ImmuneACCESS disease sequences. TCRdb reran the public reads through fastp at Q25 and MiXCR, keeping productive beta chains. Every distinct CDR3 protein forms one entry, paired with its most common genes and DNA. These V and J calls rely on TCRdb rather than the paper's analysis. Present in this sample are 100,000 or so distinct CDR3 sequences, around 92% of which were seen just once. Jointly, the top ten make up around 0.12% of the sample.

V was cut back by 4 bases and J by 3 bases, leaving a gap of 9 bases between them. There are 12 amino acids in the CDR3, from cysteine to phenylalanine inclusive. Only CDR3 DNA is held: 36 bases, read in frame from base 1. Looking up the germline V gene (reference sequence) yields CDR1 DFQATT and CDR2 SNEGSKA. High-throughput TCR beta sequencing profiled peripheral blood CD8+ and CD4+ T cells from healthy donors, Susac syndrome patients and multiple sclerosis patients. Healthy donors were included as age- and sex-matched controls. Bulk CD8+ and CD4+ T cells were purified by magnetic negative isolation, whereas CD8+ TEMRA cells were enriched by FACS. Blood was drawn into EDTA tubes, processed within 24 hours, and PBMCs were isolated by density gradient centrifugation. PBMCs destined for TCR sequencing were cryopreserved in liquid nitrogen and later thawed in a 37 °C water bath. Purity of sorted or isolated CD4+, CD8+ and CD8+ TEMRA cells was at least 90%.

This receptor was identified in a human donor in good health. The rearranged segments are TRBV20-1 and TRBJ1-2, and the D gene may be TRBD1, 5 bases matching. What was sequenced was CD8+ T cells from PBMCs. This receptor has the CDR3 CSATGRHYGYTF. The sequenced DNA: TGCAGTGCTACAGGGAGGCACTATGGCTACACCTTC.